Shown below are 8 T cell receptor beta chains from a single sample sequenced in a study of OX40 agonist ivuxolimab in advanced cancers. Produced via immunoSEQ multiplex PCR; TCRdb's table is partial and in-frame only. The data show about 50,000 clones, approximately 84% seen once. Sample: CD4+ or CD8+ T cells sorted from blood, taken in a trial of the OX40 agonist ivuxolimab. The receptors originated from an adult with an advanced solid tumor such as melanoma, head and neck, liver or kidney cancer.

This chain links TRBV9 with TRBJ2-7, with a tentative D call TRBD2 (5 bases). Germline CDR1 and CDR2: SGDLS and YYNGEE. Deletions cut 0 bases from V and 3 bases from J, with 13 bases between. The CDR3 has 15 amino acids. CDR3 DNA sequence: TGTGCCAGCAGCGTAGCAACGGGATCCATCTACGAGCAGTACTTC. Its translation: CASSVATGSIYEQYF.

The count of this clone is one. CDR3 sequence reads: CASSESLEGYTEAFF. As DNA, the CDR3 is TGCGCCAGCAGTGAGAGCCTTGAGGGGTACACTGAAGCTTTCTTT. The rearrangement links TRBV10-1 to TRBJ1-1; TRBD1 might be the D (5 bases). V lost 2 bases and J lost 3, with 13 bases in between. CDR1 and CDR2 from the germline V gene are WNHNN and SYGVQD (reference sequence). The CDR3 sequence is 15 residues long.

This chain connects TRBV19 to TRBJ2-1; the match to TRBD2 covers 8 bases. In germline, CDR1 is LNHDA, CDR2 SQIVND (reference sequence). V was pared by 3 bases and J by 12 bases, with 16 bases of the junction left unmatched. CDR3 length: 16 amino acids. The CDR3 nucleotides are TGTGCCAGTAGTATGGCGGGAGGAGGCAGTGGCCTAGGGCAGTTCTTC. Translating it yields CASSMAGGGSGLGQFF.

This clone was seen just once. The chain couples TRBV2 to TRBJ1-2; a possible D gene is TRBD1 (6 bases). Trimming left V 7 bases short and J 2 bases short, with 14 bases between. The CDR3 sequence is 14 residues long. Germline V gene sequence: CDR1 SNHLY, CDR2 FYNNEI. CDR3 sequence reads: CASTTLTGNYGYTF. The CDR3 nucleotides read TGTGCCAGCACAACCTTGACAGGAAACTATGGCTACACCTTC.

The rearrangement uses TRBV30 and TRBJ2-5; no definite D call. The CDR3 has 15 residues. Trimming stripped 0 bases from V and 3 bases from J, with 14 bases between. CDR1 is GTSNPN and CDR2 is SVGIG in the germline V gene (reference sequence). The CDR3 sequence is CAWSVLLRVEETQYF. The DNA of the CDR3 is TGTGCCTGGAGTGTATTGTTGCGTGTAGAAGAGACCCAGTACTTC.

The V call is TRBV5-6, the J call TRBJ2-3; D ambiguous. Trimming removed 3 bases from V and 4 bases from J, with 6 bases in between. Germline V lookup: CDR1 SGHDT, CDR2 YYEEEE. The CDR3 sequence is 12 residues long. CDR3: CASSYKADTQYF. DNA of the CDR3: TGTGCCAGCAGCTATAAAGCAGATACGCAGTATTTT. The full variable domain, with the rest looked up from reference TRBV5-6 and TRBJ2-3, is DAGVTQSPTHLIKTRGQQVTLRCSPKSGHDTVSWYQQALGQGPQFIFQYYEEEERQRGNFPDRFSGHQFPNYSSELNVNALLLGDSALYLCASSYKADTQYFGPGTRLTVL.

CDR3 region: CASSEVWANTEAFF. The CDR3 coding sequence is TGCGCCAGCAGTGAAGTTTGGGCGAACACTGAAGCTTTCTTT. The J gene is TRBJ1-1, the V gene TRBV10-2; D remains ambiguous. V dropped 3 bases and J dropped 1 base, with 9 bases sitting between them. The CDR3 loop spans 14 amino acids. Germline V gene lookup returns CDR1 WSHSY and CDR2 SAAADI.

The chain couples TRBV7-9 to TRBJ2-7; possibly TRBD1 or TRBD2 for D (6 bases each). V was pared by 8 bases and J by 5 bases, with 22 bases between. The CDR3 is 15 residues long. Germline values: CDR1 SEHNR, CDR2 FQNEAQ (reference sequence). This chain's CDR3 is CASGGQFATRDEQYF. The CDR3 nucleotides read TGTGCCAGCGGGGGGCAATTCGCCACGAGGGACGAGCAGTACTTC.